This paragraph covers one T cell receptor beta chain sequence. The antigen is not known. The source of the sample is a study of metastatic and nonmetastatic thyroid tumors. Study-wide context: Blood and tumor or nodule tissue repertoires from malignant and benign thyroid patients were compared. Overall study findings and caveats: Reportedly, malignant thyroid tumors had significantly higher TCR beta diversity than benign nodules, in blood and tumor.

As handled by the study authors: The study took CDR3 differences across clinicopathological groups and made a distant-metastasis classifier for papillary thyroid cancer from them. MiXCR re-clonotyped the PCR reads for TCRdb. Clone size and V and J calls follow TCRdb, not the original study. The sample holds roughly 29,000 clones, about 20% seen once. Not a single patient had been given any form of treatment at any point before undergoing thyroid surgery. The sequencing input was blood. The clonotype comes from a female donor with papillary thyroid cancer or a benign thyroid nodule (not recorded which). Some clones in this sample may be carry-over from other donors' samples.

CDR3 bases: TGCGCCAGCAGCCAAGAGGCTGCGCGCACAGATACGCAGTATTTT. Amino acids: CASSQEAARTDTQYF. The chain employs TRBV4-1 and TRBJ2-3; D not resolved. Germline CDR1 is MGHRA and CDR2 is YSYEKL. The CDR3 covers 15 residues. V lost 0 bases and J lost 1, with 8 bases in between.